The rows below give T cell receptor beta chains drawn from one sample of a study of cytomegalovirus exposure and HLA in healthy donors. The assay was immunoSEQ multiplex PCR, and TCRdb's table has in-frame clones only and misses some. The table has around 190,000 clones, around four fifths seen once. The sample taken for sequencing was PBMCs. The receptors stem from a woman in her forties in good health and CMV-seronegative. Each CDR3 is given with its conserved first and last residue. A D gene is named only where the DNA matches it firmly. Clone size is stated in some rows and not others, as once, few, many or a class when expanded.

CDR3 protein: CASSRESQETQYF
CDR3 DNA: TGTGCCAGCAGTCGGGAGAGCCAAGAGACCCAGTACTTC
V gene: TRBV2
J gene: TRBJ2-5
D gene: NA
clone size: NA

CDR3 protein: CASARDQNTGELFF
CDR3 DNA: TGTGCCAGCGCGCGGGACCAGAACACCGGGGAGCTGTTTTTT
V gene: TRBV6-1
J gene: TRBJ2-2
D gene: NA
clone size: NA

CDR3 protein: CASRAGTSGTYEQYF
CDR3 DNA: TGTGCCAGCAGGGCCGGGACTAGCGGCACCTACGAGCAGTACTTC
V gene: TRBV6-1
J gene: TRBJ2-7
D gene: TRBD2
clone size: NA

CDR3 protein: CSVTGVETQYF
CDR3 DNA: TGCAGCGTTACAGGGGTAGAGACCCAGTACTTC
V gene: TRBV29-1
J gene: TRBJ2-5
D gene: TRBD1
clone size: NA

CDR3 protein: CASSPFPDMNTEAFF
CDR3 DNA: TGTGCCAGCAGTCCCTTCCCGGACATGAACACTGAAGCTTTCTTT
V gene: TRBV27
J gene: TRBJ1-1
D gene: NA
clone size: NA

CDR3 protein: CASSTDSYEQYF
CDR3 DNA: TGCGCCAGCAGCACAGACAGCTACGAGCAGTACTTC
V gene: TRBV5-1
J gene: TRBJ2-7
D gene: NA
clone size: NA

CDR3 protein: CASSLASGNGYTF
CDR3 DNA: TGCGCCAGCAGCTTGGCGTCAGGTAATGGCTACACCTTC
V gene: TRBV5-1
J gene: TRBJ1-2
D gene: NA
clone size: NA

CDR3 protein: CAWSVTGGYTF
CDR3 DNA: TGTGCCTGGAGTGTAACCGGGGGCTACACCTTC
V gene: TRBV30
J gene: TRBJ1-2
D gene: NA
clone size: NA

CDR3 protein: CASSRTGGFQPQHF
CDR3 DNA: TGTGCCAGCAGCCGGACAGGGGGCTTTCAGCCCCAGCATTTT
V gene: TRBV27
J gene: TRBJ1-5
D gene: TRBD1
clone size: NA

CDR3 protein: CASSVGRDGGNEQFF
CDR3 DNA: TGTGCCAGCAGTGTTGGGCGGGATGGGGGCAATGAGCAGTTCTTC
V gene: TRBV2
J gene: TRBJ2-1
D gene: NA
clone size: NA

CDR3 protein: CASSSMGQNTF
CDR3 DNA: TGTGCCAGCAGTTCAATGGGGCAGAACACCTTC
V gene: TRBV6-1
J gene: TRBJ1-2
D gene: NA
clone size: NA

CDR3 protein: CASSGRGDPLEKLFF
CDR3 DNA: TGCGCCAGCAGCGGGAGGGGGGACCCCCTTGAAAAACTGTTTTTT
V gene: TRBV5-1
J gene: TRBJ1-4
D gene: NA
clone size: once

CDR3 protein: CASSSTGPNTGELFF
CDR3 DNA: TGTGCCAGCAGCTCGACAGGGCCGAACACCGGGGAGCTGTTTTTT
V gene: TRBV11-3
J gene: TRBJ2-2
D gene: TRBD1
clone size: few

CDR3 protein: CASSLERELAKNIQYF
CDR3 DNA: TGTGCCAGCAGCTTGGAGAGGGAACTAGCCAAAAACATTCAGTACTTC
V gene: TRBV5-8
J gene: TRBJ2-4
D gene: NA
clone size: NA

CDR3 protein: CASSPPSSGANVLTF
CDR3 DNA: TGTGCCAGCAGCCCTCCTAGCTCTGGGGCCAACGTCCTGACTTTC
V gene: TRBV7-9
J gene: TRBJ2-6
D gene: NA
clone size: NA

CDR3 protein: CASSLTSGISRGEQFF
CDR3 DNA: TGTGCCAGCAGTCTTACTAGCGGGATATCACGGGGTGAGCAGTTCTTC
V gene: TRBV27
J gene: TRBJ2-1
D gene: TRBD2
clone size: NA

CDR3 protein: CASSATVGRGGQPQHF
CDR3 DNA: TGTGCCAGCAGTGCTACTGTTGGGCGGGGGGGTCAGCCCCAGCATTTT
V gene: TRBV6-1
J gene: TRBJ1-5
D gene: NA
clone size: NA

CDR3 protein: CASSELEAFFNQPQHF
CDR3 DNA: TGTGCCAGCAGTGAACTCGAAGCCTTCTTCAATCAGCCCCAGCATTTT
V gene: TRBV6-1
J gene: TRBJ1-5
D gene: NA
clone size: NA

CDR3 protein: CATSRKQGARTEAFF
CDR3 DNA: TGTGCCACCAGCAGAAAACAGGGGGCGCGGACTGAAGCTTTCTTT
V gene: TRBV15
J gene: TRBJ1-1
D gene: TRBD1
clone size: NA

CDR3 protein: CASSGTVNSPLHF
CDR3 DNA: TGCGCCAGCAGCGGGACAGTTAATTCACCCCTCCACTTT
V gene: TRBV4-3
J gene: TRBJ1-6
D gene: TRBD1
clone size: NA

CDR3 protein: CATSRDRTGVNF
CDR3 DNA: TGTGCCACCAGCAGAGATCGGACAGGGGTGAACTTC
V gene: TRBV15
J gene: TRBJ2-7
D gene: TRBD1
clone size: NA

CDR3 protein: CASSLGASGATYNEQFF
CDR3 DNA: TGTGCCAGCAGCTTAGGGGCTAGCGGAGCTACTTACAATGAGCAGTTCTTC
V gene: TRBV7-2
J gene: TRBJ2-1
D gene: TRBD2
clone size: NA

CDR3 protein: CAISEGGDSYNEQFF
CDR3 DNA: TGTGCCATCAGTGAGGGGGGGGACTCCTACAATGAGCAGTTCTTC
V gene: TRBV10-3
J gene: TRBJ2-1
D gene: TRBD2
clone size: NA

CDR3 protein: CASRTSGSGDEQFF
CDR3 DNA: TGTGCCTCGCGGACTAGCGGGAGTGGGGATGAGCAGTTCTTC
V gene: TRBV30
J gene: TRBJ2-1
D gene: TRBD2
clone size: NA

CDR3 protein: CASSEHPHNEQFF
CDR3 DNA: TGTGCCAGCAGCGAGCACCCCCACAATGAGCAGTTCTTC
V gene: TRBV9
J gene: TRBJ2-1
D gene: NA
clone size: NA

CDR3 protein: CASSPTPPGVNYGYTF
CDR3 DNA: TGTGCCAGCTCACCCACCCCCCCAGGGGTGAACTATGGCTACACCTTC
V gene: TRBV18
J gene: TRBJ1-2
D gene: NA
clone size: NA

CDR3 protein: CASSLGLRVYEQYF
CDR3 DNA: TGTGCCAGCAGCTTAGGGTTACGAGTCTACGAGCAGTACTTC
V gene: TRBV7-2
J gene: TRBJ2-7
D gene: NA
clone size: NA

CDR3 protein: CASSIFEGANQPQHF
CDR3 DNA: TGTGCCAGTAGTATATTTGAGGGGGCGAATCAGCCCCAGCATTTT
V gene: TRBV19
J gene: TRBJ1-5
D gene: TRBD1
clone size: few

CDR3 protein: CASSPGGGFNTEAFF
CDR3 DNA: TGTGCCAGCAGCCCGGGGGGGGGATTCAACACTGAAGCTTTCTTT
V gene: TRBV9
J gene: TRBJ1-1
D gene: NA
clone size: NA

CDR3 protein: CASGKDFNQPQHF
CDR3 DNA: TGTGCTAGTGGCAAGGACTTCAATCAGCCCCAGCATTTT
V gene: TRBV12-5
J gene: TRBJ1-5
D gene: NA
clone size: NA

CDR3 protein: CATSILLGKGEGEEKLFF
CDR3 DNA: TGTGCCACCAGCATCCTCTTGGGTAAAGGGGAAGGGGAAGAAAAACTGTTTTTT
V gene: TRBV15
J gene: TRBJ1-4
D gene: NA
clone size: NA

CDR3 protein: CASSHKDGQGATEAFF
CDR3 DNA: TGTGCCAGCAGCCATAAAGATGGGCAGGGGGCGACTGAAGCTTTCTTT
V gene: TRBV14
J gene: TRBJ1-1
D gene: TRBD1
clone size: NA

CDR3 protein: CASSATSESGELFF
CDR3 DNA: TGTGCCAGCAGCGCGACTAGCGAGTCCGGGGAGCTGTTTTTT
V gene: TRBV9
J gene: TRBJ2-2
D gene: TRBD2
clone size: few

CDR3 protein: CASSLGQGRAAFEAFF
CDR3 DNA: TGCGCCAGCAGCCTAGGACAGGGCAGGGCAGCATTTGAAGCTTTCTTT
V gene: TRBV4-3
J gene: TRBJ1-1
D gene: TRBD1
clone size: NA

CDR3 protein: CASSIWGGYGYTF
CDR3 DNA: TGTGCCAGTAGTATCTGGGGAGGCTATGGCTACACCTTC
V gene: TRBV19
J gene: TRBJ1-2
D gene: NA
clone size: NA

CDR3 protein: CASTSISYPYNEQFF
CDR3 DNA: TGTGCCAGCACCTCGATATCCTACCCCTACAATGAGCAGTTCTTC
V gene: TRBV14
J gene: TRBJ2-1
D gene: NA
clone size: NA

CDR3 protein: CASSSLRGDNEQFF
CDR3 DNA: TGTGCCAGCAGCTCGTTGCGGGGGGACAATGAGCAGTTCTTC
V gene: TRBV6-6
J gene: TRBJ2-1
D gene: TRBD2
clone size: NA

CDR3 protein: CAWSAGAGGANVLTF
CDR3 DNA: TGTGCCTGGAGTGCAGGGGCGGGTGGGGCCAACGTCCTGACTTTC
V gene: TRBV30
J gene: TRBJ2-6
D gene: NA
clone size: few

CDR3 protein: CASSPNQNRVADEQFF
CDR3 DNA: TGTGCCAGCAGCCCGAATCAGAACAGGGTAGCTGATGAGCAGTTCTTC
V gene: TRBV4-2
J gene: TRBJ2-1
D gene: NA
clone size: once

CDR3 protein: CASRNTEAFF
CDR3 DNA: TGTGCCAGCCGGAACACTGAAGCTTTCTTT
V gene: TRBV6-1
J gene: TRBJ1-1
D gene: NA
clone size: NA

CDR3 protein: CASSLDFLGSTEAFF
CDR3 DNA: TGTGCCAGCAGCCTCGACTTCCTAGGGAGCACTGAAGCTTTCTTT
V gene: TRBV5-4
J gene: TRBJ1-1
D gene: NA
clone size: NA

CDR3 protein: CASSIGLGAGREETQYF
CDR3 DNA: TGTGCCAGTAGTATTGGTTTGGGGGCGGGTAGAGAGGAGACCCAGTACTTC
V gene: TRBV19
J gene: TRBJ2-5
D gene: NA
clone size: few

CDR3 protein: CASSLTGAGNTIYF
CDR3 DNA: TGTGCCAGCAGCTTAACAGGGGCTGGAAACACCATATATTTT
V gene: TRBV7-3
J gene: TRBJ1-3
D gene: NA
clone size: few

CDR3 protein: CASSIVGTVFSGNTIYF
CDR3 DNA: TGTGCCAGTAGTATAGTAGGGACAGTTTTCTCTGGAAACACCATATATTTT
V gene: TRBV19
J gene: TRBJ1-3
D gene: TRBD1
clone size: NA

CDR3 protein: CASSSDRAYNEQFF
CDR3 DNA: TGTGCCAGCAGCTCGGACAGAGCTTACAATGAGCAGTTCTTC
V gene: TRBV7-6
J gene: TRBJ2-1
D gene: NA
clone size: NA

CDR3 protein: CASGDRGSGDEKLFF
CDR3 DNA: TGTGCTAGTGGGGACAGGGGGAGCGGGGATGAAAAACTGTTTTTT
V gene: TRBV12-5
J gene: TRBJ1-4
D gene: TRBD1
clone size: NA

CDR3 protein: CASSQVLAGPYNEQFF
CDR3 DNA: TGCGCCAGCAGCCAAGTGCTAGCGGGGCCCTACAATGAGCAGTTCTTC
V gene: TRBV4-3
J gene: TRBJ2-1
D gene: TRBD2
clone size: NA

CDR3 protein: CSAGGGQGMNEQFF
CDR3 DNA: TGCAGCGCGGGGGGGGGACAGGGGATGAATGAGCAGTTCTTC
V gene: TRBV29-1
J gene: TRBJ2-1
D gene: TRBD1
clone size: NA

CDR3 protein: CASSYYTGLVAREQYF
CDR3 DNA: TGTGCCAGCAGTTACTACACAGGGTTAGTGGCTCGCGAGCAGTACTTC
V gene: TRBV6-5
J gene: TRBJ2-7
D gene: NA
clone size: NA

CDR3 protein: CASSLGGQGGSTGELFF
CDR3 DNA: TGTGCCAGCAGCTTGGGAGGACAGGGGGGGAGCACCGGGGAGCTGTTTTTT
V gene: TRBV5-6
J gene: TRBJ2-2
D gene: TRBD1
clone size: few

CDR3 protein: CASSLKVRLGRVGFEAFF
CDR3 DNA: TGTGCCAGCAGTTTGAAGGTGAGGTTGGGGAGGGTTGGGTTCGAAGCTTTCTTT
V gene: TRBV27
J gene: TRBJ1-1
D gene: NA
clone size: NA

CDR3 protein: CASRYRPTWTDTQYF
CDR3 DNA: TGTGCCAGCAGATATCGCCCGACATGGACAGATACGCAGTATTTT
V gene: TRBV11-1
J gene: TRBJ2-3
D gene: NA
clone size: few

CDR3 protein: CASSVQRDDQFF
CDR3 DNA: TGTGCCAGCAGCGTCCAGCGGGACGATCAGTTCTTC
V gene: TRBV7-9
J gene: TRBJ2-1
D gene: TRBD2
clone size: NA

CDR3 protein: CAWSVEGQSNQPQHF
CDR3 DNA: TGTGCCTGGAGTGTAGAAGGACAGAGCAATCAGCCCCAGCATTTT
V gene: TRBV30
J gene: TRBJ1-5
D gene: NA
clone size: NA

CDR3 protein: CSVLTGGSNQPQHF
CDR3 DNA: TGCAGCGTTTTGACAGGGGGCAGCAATCAGCCCCAGCATTTT
V gene: TRBV29-1
J gene: TRBJ1-5
D gene: TRBD1
clone size: NA

CDR3 protein: CASRQGANTGELFF
CDR3 DNA: TGTGCCAGCCGACAGGGGGCGAACACCGGGGAGCTGTTTTTT
V gene: TRBV18
J gene: TRBJ2-2
D gene: TRBD1
clone size: NA

CDR3 protein: CSAPDRALQYGYTF
CDR3 DNA: TGCAGCGCACCGGACAGGGCCCTACAATATGGCTACACCTTC
V gene: TRBV29-1
J gene: TRBJ1-2
D gene: TRBD1
clone size: NA